The clone carrying this TCR beta chain was found a few times. The antigen is not known. This entry comes from a study of CD8+CD57+ T cells in acquired aplastic anemia. Study-wide context: DNA recovered from sorted CD4+ and CD8+ cells had a mean of 3.2 ug. Whole-study results and caveats: Comparison of patients with controls identified around 31 shared CD8+ CDR3 sequences.

The authors sequenced patients whose flow cytometry had shown CD8+CD57+ cell expansion. At the time of blood sampling, patients had not yet received any therapy. Germline V gives CDR1 SGHVS, CDR2 FNYEAQ. V lost 1 base, J lost 5 bases, and 12 bases lay in between. The CDR3 is 14 amino acids. Genomic DNA acted as the template from which TCR beta VDJ combination and CDR3 sequence profiling were carried out. TCRdb used MiXCR to reprocess the reads, holding one entry per CDR3 protein. The profile shows roughly 180,000 distinct CDR3 sequences, around 50% of them singletons. This TCR was recovered from a human donor with aplastic anemia. The V call is TRBV7-6, the J call TRBJ2-7; D is undetermined. What was sequenced was sorted CD4+, CD8+, or CD8+CD57+ T cells (not recorded which) from PBMCs. CDR3 residues: CASSLEGRAHEQYF. The CDR3, as DNA: TGTGCCAGCAGCTTAGAGGGAAGAGCCCACGAGCAGTACTTC.